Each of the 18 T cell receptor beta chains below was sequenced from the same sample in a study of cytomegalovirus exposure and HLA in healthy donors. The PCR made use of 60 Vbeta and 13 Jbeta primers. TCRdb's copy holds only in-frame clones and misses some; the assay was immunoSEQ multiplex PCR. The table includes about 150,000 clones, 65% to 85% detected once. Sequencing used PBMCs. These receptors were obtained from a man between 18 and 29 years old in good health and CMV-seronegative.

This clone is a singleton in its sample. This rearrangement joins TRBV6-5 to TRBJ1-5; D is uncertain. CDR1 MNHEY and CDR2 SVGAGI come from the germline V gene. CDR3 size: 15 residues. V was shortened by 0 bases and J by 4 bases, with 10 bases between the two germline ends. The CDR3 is CASSYSLGGNQPQHF. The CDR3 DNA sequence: TGTGCCAGCAGTTACTCGTTGGGAGGAAATCAGCCCCAGCATTTT.

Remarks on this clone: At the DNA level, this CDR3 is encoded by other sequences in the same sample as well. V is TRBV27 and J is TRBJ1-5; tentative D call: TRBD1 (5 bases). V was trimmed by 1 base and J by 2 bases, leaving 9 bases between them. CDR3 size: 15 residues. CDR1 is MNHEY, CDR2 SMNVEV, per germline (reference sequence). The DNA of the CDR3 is TGTGCCAGCAGTTTATACGCGGGGGGCAATCAGCCCCAGCATTTT. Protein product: CASSLYAGGNQPQHF.

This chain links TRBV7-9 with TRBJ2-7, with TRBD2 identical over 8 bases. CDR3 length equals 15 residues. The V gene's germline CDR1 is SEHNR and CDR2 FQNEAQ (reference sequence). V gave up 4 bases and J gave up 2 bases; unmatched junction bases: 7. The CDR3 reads CASSSTVSGTYEQYF. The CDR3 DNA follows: TGTGCCAGCAGCTCCACGGTTAGCGGGACCTACGAGCAGTACTTC.

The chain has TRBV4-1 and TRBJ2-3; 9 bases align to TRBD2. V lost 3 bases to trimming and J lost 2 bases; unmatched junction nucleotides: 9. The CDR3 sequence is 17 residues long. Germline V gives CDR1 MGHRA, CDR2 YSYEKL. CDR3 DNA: TGCGCCAGCAGCCACGGCGGGGGGGCCTCTCCCACAGATACGCAGTATTTT. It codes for CASSHGGGASPTDTQYF.

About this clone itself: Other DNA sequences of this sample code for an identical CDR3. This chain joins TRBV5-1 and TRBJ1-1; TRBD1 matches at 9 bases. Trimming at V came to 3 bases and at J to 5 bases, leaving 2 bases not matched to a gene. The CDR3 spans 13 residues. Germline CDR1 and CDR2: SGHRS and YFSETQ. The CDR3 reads CASSSTGGTEAFF. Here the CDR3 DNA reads TGCGCCAGCAGCTCGACAGGGGGGACTGAAGCTTTCTTT.

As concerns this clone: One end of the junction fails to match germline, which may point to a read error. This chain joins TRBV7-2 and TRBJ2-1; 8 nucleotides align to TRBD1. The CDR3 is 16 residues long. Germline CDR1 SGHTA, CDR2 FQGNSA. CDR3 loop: CASSSTGQENYNEQFF. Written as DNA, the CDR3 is TGTGCCAGTAGCTCAACGGGACAGGAAAACTACAATGAGCAGTTCTTC.

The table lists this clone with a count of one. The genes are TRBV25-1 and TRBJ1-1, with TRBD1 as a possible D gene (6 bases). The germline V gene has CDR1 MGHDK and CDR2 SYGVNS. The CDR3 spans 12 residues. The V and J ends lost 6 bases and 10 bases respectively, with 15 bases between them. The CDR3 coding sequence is TGTGCCAGCAGAACGCAGCAGGGGTTAGCTTTCTTT. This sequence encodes CASRTQQGLAFF.

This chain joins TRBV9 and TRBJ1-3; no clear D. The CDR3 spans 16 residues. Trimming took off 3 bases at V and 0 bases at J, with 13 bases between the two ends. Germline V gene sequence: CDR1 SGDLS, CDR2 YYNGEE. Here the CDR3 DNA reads TGTGCCAGCAGCGATACATTCGGAGCCTCTGGAAACACCATATATTTT. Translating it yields CASSDTFGASGNTIYF.

CDR3 bases: TGTGCCAGCTCGCGGGAGTCCACTTCCTACGAGCAGTACGTC. This codes for CASSRESTSYEQYV. The chain employs TRBV2 and TRBJ2-7, with TRBD2 identical over 7 bases. From germline, CDR1 is SNHLY and CDR2 FYNNEI. The J segment lost 1 base and the V segment lost 8 bases, leaving 8 bases of the junction unmatched. The CDR3 extends over 14 amino acids.

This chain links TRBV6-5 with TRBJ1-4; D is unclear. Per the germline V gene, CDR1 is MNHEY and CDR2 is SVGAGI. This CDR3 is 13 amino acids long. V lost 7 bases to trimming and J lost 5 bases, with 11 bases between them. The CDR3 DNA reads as TGTGCCAGCATCAAGGACTGGAATGAAAAACTGTTTTTT. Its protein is CASIKDWNEKLFF.

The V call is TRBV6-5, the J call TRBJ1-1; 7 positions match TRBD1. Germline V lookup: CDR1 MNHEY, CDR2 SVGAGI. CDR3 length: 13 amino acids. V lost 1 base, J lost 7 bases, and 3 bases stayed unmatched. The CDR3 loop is CASSYWGQSEAFF. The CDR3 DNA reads TGTGCCAGCAGTTACTGGGGACAGAGTGAAGCTTTCTTT.

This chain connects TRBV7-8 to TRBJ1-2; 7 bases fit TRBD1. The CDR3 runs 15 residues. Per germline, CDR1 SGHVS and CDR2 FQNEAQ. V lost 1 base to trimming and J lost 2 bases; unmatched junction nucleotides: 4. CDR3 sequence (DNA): TGTGCCAGCAGCTTAGTAGCGGGACAGAACTATGGCTACACCTTC. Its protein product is CASSLVAGQNYGYTF.

The DNA of the CDR3 is TGTGCCAGCAGAAAGGGACAGACCATGAACACTGAAGCTTTCTTT. Residues: CASRKGQTMNTEAFF. The chain has TRBV5-4 and TRBJ1-1; 7 positions agree with TRBD1. Germline V CDR1 and CDR2: SGHNT, YYREEE (reference sequence). The V gene end was trimmed by 5 bases and the J gene end by 0 bases; junction bases not matched to a gene: 7. The CDR3 is 15 amino acids.

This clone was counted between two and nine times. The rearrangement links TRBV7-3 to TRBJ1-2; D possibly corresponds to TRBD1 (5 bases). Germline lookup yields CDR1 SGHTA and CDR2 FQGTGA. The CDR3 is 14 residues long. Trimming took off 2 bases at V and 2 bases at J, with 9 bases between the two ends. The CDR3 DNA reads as TGTGCCAGCAGCTTAGGGGCAGGCAACTATGGCTACACCTTC. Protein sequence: CASSLGAGNYGYTF.

The CDR3 protein is CASSPGVTGGELFF. The CDR3 DNA reads TGCGCCAGCAGCCCCGGGGTAACGGGGGGGGAGCTGTTTTTT. The chain uses TRBV5-1 and TRBJ2-2; TRBD2 might be the D (5 bases). V dropped 4 bases and J dropped 8 bases, with 15 bases sitting between them. This CDR3 has 14 residues. The germline gives CDR1 SGHRS, CDR2 YFSETQ.

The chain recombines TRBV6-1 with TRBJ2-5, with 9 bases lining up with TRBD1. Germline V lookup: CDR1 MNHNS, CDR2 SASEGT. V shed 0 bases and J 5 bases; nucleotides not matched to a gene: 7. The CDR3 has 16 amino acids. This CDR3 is CASSEAGGTGSETQYF. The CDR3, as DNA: TGTGCCAGCAGTGAAGCAGGGGGGACAGGGAGCGAGACCCAGTACTTC.

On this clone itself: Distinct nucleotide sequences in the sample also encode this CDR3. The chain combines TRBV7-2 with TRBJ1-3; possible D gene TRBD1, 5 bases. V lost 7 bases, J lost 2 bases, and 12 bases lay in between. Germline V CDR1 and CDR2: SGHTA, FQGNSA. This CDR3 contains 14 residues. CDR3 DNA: TGTGCCAGCACCCTATGGGGGGCTGGAAACACCATATATTTT. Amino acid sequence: CASTLWGAGNTIYF.

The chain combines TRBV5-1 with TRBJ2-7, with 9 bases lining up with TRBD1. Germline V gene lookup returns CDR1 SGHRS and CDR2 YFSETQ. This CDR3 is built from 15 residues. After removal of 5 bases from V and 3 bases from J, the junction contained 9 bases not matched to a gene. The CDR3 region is CASRSKQGANYEQYF. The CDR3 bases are TGCGCCAGCAGATCCAAACAGGGGGCTAACTACGAGCAGTACTTC.